Presented here are 20 T cell receptor beta chains from one specimen sequenced in a study of blood T cell repertoires in COVID-19. Produced via immunoSEQ multiplex PCR; TCRdb's table is partial and in-frame only. The repertoire consists of 100,000 to 150,000 clones, with around 88% occurring once and the leading ten covering under 6%. Sequenced: peripheral blood. The receptor source for this set is a man aged 80 or over with active or convalescent COVID-19.

The chain carries TRBV19 and TRBJ2-3; perhaps TRBD2 as D (5 bases). Trimming took 9 bases from V and 4 from J, leaving 11 bases between them. The CDR3 totals 12 residues. Per the germline V gene, CDR1 is LNHDA and CDR2 is SQIVND (reference sequence). CDR3 coding DNA: TGTGCCAGCGGGGTTGGGGCAGATACGCAGTATTTT. Translated: CASGVGADTQYF.

V is TRBV15 and J is TRBJ1-3; 7 positions agree with TRBD1. Looked up from germline, CDR1 is LNHNV and CDR2 is YYDKDF (reference sequence). V trimming: 5 bases; J trimming: 2 bases; junction bases outside the gene matches: 3. CDR3 size: 14 residues. CDR3 nucleotides: TGTGCCACCAGCCCTGACAGGGCTGGAAACACCATATATTTT. It translates to CATSPDRAGNTIYF.

This clone was counted a single time. The chain links TRBV4-3 to TRBJ1-1; D gene ambiguous. The CDR3 length is 14 residues. CDR1 LGHNA and CDR2 YSLEER come from the germline V gene. V was cut by 0 bases and J by 7 bases, with 12 bases left in between. CDR3 loop: CASSQDLAGSEAFF. CDR3 DNA: TGCGCCAGCAGCCAAGATCTGGCGGGGAGTGAAGCTTTCTTT.

The chain recombines TRBV3-1 (or the pseudogene TRBV3-2) with TRBJ1-1; D is possibly TRBD1 (5 bases). Germline V CDR1 and CDR2: LGHDT, YNNKEL (reference sequence). The CDR3 has 14 residues. Trimming shortened V by 2 bases and J by 6 bases, and 13 bases separated the two germline ends. For the CDR3, the DNA is TGTGCCAGCAGCCAATTGGGGGGGTTGTCTGAAGCTTTCTTT. Its protein is CASSQLGGLSEAFF.

CDR3 nucleotides: TGTGCCAGCAGTTATAGGACAATGGATTACCAGCCCCAGCATTTT. Translated: CASSYRTMDYQPQHF. The J gene is TRBJ1-5, the V gene TRBV6-5; D possibly corresponds to TRBD1 (5 bases). The germline V and J ends were trimmed by 3 bases and 7 bases, with 16 bases remaining between them. This CDR3 is built from 15 residues. CDR1 is MNHEY, CDR2 SVGAGI, per germline.

A remark on this clone: The same CDR3 can be traced to other DNA sequences in this sample. This chain connects TRBV5-1 to TRBJ2-7, with 11 bases aligning to TRBD1. V shed 2 bases, J shed 4 bases, and the junction held 2 bases outside the gene matches. This CDR3 is built from 14 residues. Per germline, CDR1 SGHRS and CDR2 YFSETQ. This CDR3 is CASSLGTGGYEQYF. The DNA of the CDR3 is TGCGCCAGCAGCTTAGGGACAGGGGGATACGAGCAGTACTTC. Full variable domain (rest looked up from reference TRBV5-1 and TRBJ2-7): KAGVTQTPRYLIKTRGQQVTLSCSPISGHRSVSWYQQTPGQGLQFLFEYFSETQRNKGNFPGRFSGRQFSNSRSEMNVSTLELGDSALYLCASSLGTGGYEQYFGPGTRLTVT.

The count of this clone is one. V usage is TRBV29-1 and J usage is TRBJ1-2, with TRBD1 matching over 8 bases. Germline V gives CDR1 SQVTM, CDR2 ANQGSEA. This CDR3 has 14 amino acids. With 6 bases clipped from V and 2 bases from J, the junction kept 8 bases outside the gene matches. CDR3 residues: CSVIDRGSNYGYTF. The CDR3 coding sequence is TGCAGCGTGATAGACAGGGGAAGCAACTATGGCTACACCTTC.

V usage is TRBV3-1 (or the pseudogene TRBV3-2) and J usage is TRBJ1-1, with D possibly being TRBD1 (5 bases). The CDR3 has 14 amino acids. Germline loops: CDR1 LGHDT, CDR2 YNNKEL (reference sequence). V shed 3 bases and J shed 11 bases, with 19 bases lying between them. CDR3 residues: CASSQGRTPRLAFF. CDR3 coding DNA: TGTGCCAGCAGCCAGGGGCGAACCCCGCGCTTGGCTTTCTTT.

The V gene is TRBV7-9, the J gene TRBJ1-3, with unresolved D. CDR1 and CDR2 from the germline V gene are SEHNR and FQNEAQ (reference sequence). Deletions cut 6 bases from V and 2 bases from J, with 8 bases between. This CDR3 spans 13 amino acids. The CDR3 nucleotides are TGTGCCAGCAGTCGCGGGGCTGGAAACACCATATATTTT. It translates to CASSRGAGNTIYF.

This chain links TRBV7-9 with TRBJ2-3; TRBD2 agrees at 8 bases. The trim removed 1 base at V and 0 bases at J, leaving 3 bases unmatched. This CDR3 comprises 16 residues. Germline loops: CDR1 SEHNR, CDR2 FQNEAQ (reference sequence). CDR3 sequence reads: CASSLVAGTSTDTQYF. In DNA, the CDR3 is TGTGCCAGCAGCTTAGTAGCGGGGACTAGCACAGATACGCAGTATTTT.

The chain carries TRBV4-1 and TRBJ1-2; perhaps TRBD1 as D (5 bases). This CDR3 is 13 amino acids long. The V gene lost 1 base and the J gene lost 4 bases, with 7 bases spanning the gap. The germline V gene encodes CDR1 MGHRA and CDR2 YSYEKL. Written as DNA, the CDR3 is TGCGCCAGCAGCCAAGGGGGCGGCTATGGCTACACCTTC. It encodes CASSQGGGYGYTF.

This chain uses TRBV29-1 with TRBJ1-5, with D maybe TRBD1 (5 bases). Trimming pared 6 bases from V and 2 bases from J, leaving 14 bases between. Germline V gene sequence: CDR1 SQVTM, CDR2 ANQGSEA. This CDR3 has 14 amino acids. CDR3 in DNA: TGCAGCGTCTCGGGGGGGTCGGGCAATCAGCCCCAGCATTTT. This gives the protein CSVSGGSGNQPQHF.

The gene calls are TRBV2 and TRBJ1-1; D ambiguous. Germline-derived CDR1 and CDR2 are SNHLY and FYNNEI. With 3 bases removed from V and 3 bases from J, the gap between germline ends came to 5 bases. This CDR3 contains 12 residues. The CDR3 DNA reads TGTGCCAGCAGTGACACTTACACTGAAGCTTTCTTT. It is translated as CASSDTYTEAFF.

The rearrangement joins TRBV20-1 to TRBJ2-3; tentative D call: TRBD1 (5 bases). Deletions cut 3 bases from V and 2 bases from J, with 18 bases between. CDR3 length: 16 residues. Germline V gene lookup returns CDR1 DFQATT and CDR2 SNEGSKA (reference sequence). Here the CDR3 DNA reads TGCAGTGCTAGTAAGGGGAAAAGAACGACCACAGATACGCAGTATTTT. Protein product: CSASKGKRTTTDTQYF.

This chain joins TRBV27 and TRBJ2-4, with 10 bases fitting TRBD1. Trimming took 2 bases from V and 8 from J; bases not matched to a gene: 6. The CDR3 contains 15 residues. Germline V gives CDR1 MNHEY, CDR2 SMNVEV (reference sequence). As DNA, the CDR3 is TGTGCCAGCAGTTTAGCGCCGGGACAGGGGTACATTCAGTACTTC. This sequence encodes CASSLAPGQGYIQYF.

The chain recombines TRBV5-1 with TRBJ2-3, with D possibly being TRBD2 (7 bases). V lost 7 bases, J lost 1 base, and 19 bases lay in between. This CDR3 comprises 16 residues. Germline V lookup: CDR1 SGHRS, CDR2 YFSETQ. The CDR3 coding sequence is TGCGCCAGCGCTACTGAAGGGGGGGCAGGCACAGATACGCAGTATTTT. Translating it yields CASATEGGAGTDTQYF.

The rearrangement uses TRBV19 and TRBJ1-4, with D perhaps TRBD1 (5 bases). Germline CDR1 LNHDA, CDR2 SQIVND (reference sequence). Trimming shortened V by 6 bases and J by 7 bases, and 15 bases separated the two germline ends. This CDR3 comprises 14 residues. The CDR3 loop is CASRLGRTPEKLFF. The CDR3 bases are TGTGCCAGTAGACTTGGGAGGACACCTGAAAAACTGTTTTTT.

The chain recombines TRBV3-1 (or the pseudogene TRBV3-2) with TRBJ2-7; a possible D gene is TRBD1 (6 bases). The germline V and J ends were trimmed by 9 bases and 6 bases, with 18 bases remaining between them. The CDR3 is 13 amino acids. Per germline, CDR1 LGHDT and CDR2 YNNKEL (reference sequence). The CDR3: CARKPLGGREQYF. The CDR3 DNA reads as TGTGCCAGGAAACCTCTTGGGGGCCGCGAGCAGTACTTC.

The chain has TRBV6-5 and TRBJ2-3; 10 bases agree with TRBD2. The CDR3 contains 14 residues. The germline gives CDR1 MNHEY, CDR2 SVGAGI. Losses at the gene ends were 8 bases for V and 5 bases for J; bases not matched to a gene: 7. CDR3 bases: TGTGCCAGCCGCCTAGCGGGGGTGGGAGATACGCAGTATTTT. This codes for CASRLAGVGDTQYF.

This sequence joins TRBV5-1 and TRBJ2-3; 12 bases match TRBD2. The CDR3 runs to 16 residues. The V gene's germline CDR1 is SGHRS and CDR2 YFSETQ. J lost 0 bases, V lost 4 bases, and 3 bases had no gene match. The CDR3 nucleotides are TGCGCCAGCAGCCGCGGGACTAGCGGGAGCACAGATACGCAGTATTTT. It encodes CASSRGTSGSTDTQYF.